The 2 T cell receptor beta chains below come from one sample, sequenced in a study of beta chain features in type 1 diabetes. Expressed TCRB transcripts were sequenced because the entire RNA isolate underwent reverse transcription. Using immunoSEQ multiplex PCR, the repertoire was profiled, and TCRdb retains in-frame clones only, with some absent. Counted here are 600,000 to 700,000 clones, around an eighth occurring once; the ten biggest clones make up over 0.1%. Findings and limits, study-wide: Researchers report that Type 1 diabetes patients had moderately but significantly shorter TCRB CDR3s across all four CD4+ subsets.

No antigen is known for these receptors. The sequenced sample was naive CD4+ T cells from blood. The receptor set was obtained from a man aged 25 to 45 with type 1 diabetes.

The J gene is TRBJ1-1, the V gene TRBV5-1, with TRBD1 as a possible D gene (6 bases). V gave up 4 bases and J gave up 7 bases, with 11 bases separating them. Germline V gives CDR1 SGHRS, CDR2 YFSETQ. The CDR3 is 12 amino acids. CDR3 bases: TGCGCCAGCAGCCTCAGGGGTGGTGAAGCTTTCTTT. Translated, it gives CASSLRGGEAFF.

The chain has TRBV7-9 and TRBJ2-1; no firm D call. Germline lookup yields CDR1 SEHNR and CDR2 FQNEAQ (reference sequence). V was shortened by 5 bases and J by 8 bases, with 16 bases between the two germline ends. This CDR3 has 14 amino acids. For the CDR3, the DNA is TGTGCCAGCAGCCCCCGGGCAAGCGTGGATGAGCAGTTCTTC. Translation gives CASSPRASVDEQFF.